This T cell receptor beta chain was sequenced during a study of cytomegalovirus exposure and HLA in healthy donors. The primer mix had 60 Vbeta and 13 Jbeta primers. Produced via immunoSEQ multiplex PCR; TCRdb's table is partial and in-frame only. The profile shows 95,000 to 150,000 clones, around 80% of them singletons. Trimming cost V 6 bases and J 10 bases, with 22 bases left between them. Germline CDR1 WSHSY, CDR2 SAAADI. This CDR3 region has 16 residues. Sequencing was done on a sample of PBMCs. This receptor was identified in a man aged 50 to 59 in good health and CMV-seronegative. The rearrangement links TRBV10-2 to TRBJ1-6; D may be TRBD1 (6 bases). The CDR3 DNA reads TGCGCCAGCAGCCGAGGGGGGGATGGGAGCGGCTCACCCCTCCACTTT. Translated, it gives CASSRGGDGSGSPLHF.